The clone carrying this TCR beta chain was seen repeatedly, ten times or more. Its antigen is currently unknown. This sample was included in a study of T cells in Graves' hyperthyroidism and ophthalmopathy. Regions amplified from RNA transcripts were the TCR beta CDR3 regions. The study used the HTBI primer set for a first-round RT-PCR of the TCR CDR3. TCRdb reprocessed the multiplex PCR reads with MiXCR, giving one entry per CDR3 protein. The sample holds nearly 750,000 distinct CDR3 sequences, 35% seen once. Findings of the study overall: Blood held most thyroid clonotypes expanded above 0.001 frequency. Through a model of 13 V-J features, ophthalmopathy was separated from stable hyperthyroidism.

Hyperthyroidism of Graves' type that showed no ophthalmopathy progression within 18 months was stable. The CDR3 covers 14 residues. V dropped 7 bases and J dropped 6 bases, with 15 bases sitting between them. This receptor was obtained from a woman aged 40 to 50 with Graves' hyperthyroidism. The specimen was blood. The genes are TRBV12-3 or TRBV12-4 and TRBJ2-2; tentative D call: TRBD1 (5 bases). The CDR3: CASNPRGGAGELFF. CDR3 coding DNA: TGTGCCAGCAACCCAAGGGGTGGGGCCGGGGAGCTGTTTTTT.